The clone carrying this TCR beta chain was picked up one time. This sample stems from a study of blood T cell repertoires in COVID-19. As for the study in general: COVID-19 samples from acute and convalescent phases originated in the United States, Italy and Spain.

Only in-frame clones appear in the TCRdb table, and some are missing; sequencing was by immunoSEQ multiplex PCR. The sample records tens of thousands of clones, around 90% being singletons. Recruited during active infection, patients (from Seattle) were subsequently followed longitudinally. This CDR3 contains 14 residues. Germline V gene data show CDR1 as LNHDA and CDR2 as SQIVND (reference sequence). The V end was cut by 6 bases, the J end by 7 bases, with 13 bases between. The origin of this receptor is a middle-aged man with COVID-19, enrolled during active disease. Sequencing input: peripheral blood. This chain connects TRBV19 to TRBJ1-6, with D perhaps matching TRBD1 (6 bases). CDR3 nucleotide sequence: TGTGCCAGTAGGGAACAGGGTTCCAATTCACCCCTCCACTTT. It yields the protein CASREQGSNSPLHF.